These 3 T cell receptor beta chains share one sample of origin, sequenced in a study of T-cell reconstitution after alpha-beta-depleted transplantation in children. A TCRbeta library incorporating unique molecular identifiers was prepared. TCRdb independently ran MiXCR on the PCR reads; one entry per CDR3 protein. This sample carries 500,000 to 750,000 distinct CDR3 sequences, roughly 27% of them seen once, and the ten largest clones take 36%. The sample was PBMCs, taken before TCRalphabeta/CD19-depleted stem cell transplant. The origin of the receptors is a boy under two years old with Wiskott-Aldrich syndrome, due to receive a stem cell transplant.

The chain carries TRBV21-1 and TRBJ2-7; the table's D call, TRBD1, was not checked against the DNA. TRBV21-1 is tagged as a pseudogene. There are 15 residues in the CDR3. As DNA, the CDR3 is TGTGCCAGCAGCAAAGAGGGACAGGATACCTACGAGCAGTACTTC. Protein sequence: CASSKEGQDTYEQYF.

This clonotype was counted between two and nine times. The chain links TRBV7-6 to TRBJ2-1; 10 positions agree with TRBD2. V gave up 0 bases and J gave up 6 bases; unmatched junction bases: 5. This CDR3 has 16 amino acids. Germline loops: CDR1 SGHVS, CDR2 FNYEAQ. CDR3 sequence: CASSLASGRAFNEQFF. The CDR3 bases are TGTGCCAGCAGCTTAGCGAGCGGGAGGGCCTTCAATGAGCAGTTCTTC.

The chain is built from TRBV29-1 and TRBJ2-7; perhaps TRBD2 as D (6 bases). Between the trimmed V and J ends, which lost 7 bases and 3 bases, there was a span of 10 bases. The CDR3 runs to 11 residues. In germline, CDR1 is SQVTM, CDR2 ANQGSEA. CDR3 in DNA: TGCAGCGCTACCGGGAGCTACGAGCAGTACTTC. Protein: CSATGSYEQYF.